This TCR beta chain was sequenced in a study of blood T cell repertoires in COVID-19. Study at large: Researchers got acute and convalescent COVID-19 samples from the United States, Italy and Spain. In each case, the material was cDNA or gDNA derived from T cells, B-cell-depleted T cells, or PBMCs.

This clone has only one observation. As originally analysed: The assay estimated nucleated cells by amplifying reference gene primers. Here immunoSEQ multiplex PCR was the method, and the copy in TCRdb shows in-frame clones only, minus some. The V and J calls and the clone size are those of that table, but D and trimming were determined from the DNA. This table has around 72,000 clones, approximately 90% appearing once. With 3 bases clipped from V and 2 bases from J, the junction kept 4 bases outside the gene matches. The germline gives CDR1 KGHSH, CDR2 LQKENI. CDR3 length: 16 amino acids. The chain recombines TRBV18 with TRBJ1-5; 10 positions agree with TRBD1. What was sequenced was peripheral blood. The clonotype originates from a woman in her forties or fifties with acute or convalescent COVID-19. The chain's CDR3 is CASSPPGTGGNQPQHF. The DNA for the CDR3 is TGTGCCAGCTCACCGCCAGGGACAGGGGGCAATCAGCCCCAGCATTTT.